This TCR beta chain was captured by sequencing in a study of blood T cell repertoires in COVID-19. The wider study: Italy, Spain and the United States were the sources of the convalescent and acute COVID-19 samples. The cDNA or gDNA used as material had been derived from T cells, B-cell-depleted T cells, or PBMCs.

In the authors' workflow: By means of reference gene primer amplification, nucleated cell counts were estimated. The protocol was immunoSEQ multiplex PCR, while the TCRdb copy is restricted to in-frame clones and leaves out a portion. For V, J and clone size, that table is used; D and trimming come from the DNA. The sample yields about 190,000 clones, around 86% seen once. Trimming stripped 6 bases from V and 7 bases from J, with 19 bases between. The CDR3 is 14 residues long. Germline V gives CDR1 MDHEN, CDR2 SYDVKM. Input material: peripheral blood. The TCR comes from a woman in her 30s with active or convalescent COVID-19. The J gene is TRBJ2-7, the V gene TRBV28, with a weak D call TRBD1 (5 bases). CDR3 in DNA: TGTGCCAGCAGACTGACAGTGACGCTGGGGGAGCAGTACTTC. Protein sequence: CASRLTVTLGEQYF.